The 3 T cell receptor beta chains below all came from one sample that was sequenced in a study of neoadjuvant nivolumab and ipilimumab in lung cancer. Only in-frame clones appear in the TCRdb table, and some are missing; sequencing was by immunoSEQ multiplex PCR. Found here are roughly 20,000 clones, 79% of them singletons; the top ten hold under 9.5%. Specimen: tumor tissue, collected after neoadjuvant nivolumab, alone or with ipilimumab, at or shortly before surgery. Source of these receptors: an adult with non-small cell lung cancer.

The chain links TRBV7-9 to TRBJ2-1, with 11 bases aligning to TRBD1. Trimming took 6 bases from V and 8 from J; bases not matched to a gene: 9. The CDR3 sequence is 15 residues long. The germline V gene encodes CDR1 SEHNR and CDR2 FQNEAQ (reference sequence). CDR3 coding DNA: TGTGCCAGCAGGGTTCCGGACAGGGGGCAGTATGAGCAGTTCTTC. Residues: CASRVPDRGQYEQFF.

V usage is TRBV6-5 and J usage is TRBJ1-1, with D uncertain. In germline, CDR1 is MNHEY, CDR2 SVGAGI. Trimming cost V 6 bases and J 5 bases, with 13 bases left between them. This CDR3 comprises 13 residues. CDR3 amino acids: CASSPPVGTEAFF. CDR3 in DNA: TGTGCCAGCAGCCCCCCGGTAGGGACTGAAGCTTTCTTT.

The V call is TRBV5-1, the J call TRBJ2-7; TRBD2 matches 13 bases. Germline V gives CDR1 SGHRS, CDR2 YFSETQ. The CDR3 consists of 16 residues. The V segment lost 3 bases and the J segment 6 bases; nucleotides outside the gene matches: 9. The CDR3 bases are TGCGCCAGCAGCTCACGGACTAGCGGGGGCTCCGGCGAGCAGTACTTC. This sequence encodes CASSSRTSGGSGEQYF.